The 23 T cell receptor beta chains listed next were all sequenced from one sample in a study of cytomegalovirus exposure and HLA in healthy donors. Primers for the PCR totalled 60 Vbeta and 13 Jbeta. Method: immunoSEQ multiplex PCR; TCRdb's copy keeps in-frame clones and lacks some. The sample carries 150,000 to 200,000 clones, about 86% recorded once. Source material: PBMCs. The receptors come from a woman aged 30 to 39 in good health and CMV-seronegative.

The J gene is TRBJ1-2, the V gene TRBV2; D uncertain. Trimming removed 5 bases at V and 1 base at J, with 5 bases between. Germline CDR1 SNHLY, CDR2 FYNNEI. This CDR3 has 12 amino acids. CDR3 sequence: CASSPNNYGYTF. CDR3 nucleotides: TGTGCCAGCAGTCCTAATAACTATGGCTACACCTTC.

The chain uses TRBV4-1 and TRBJ2-7, with D possibly matching TRBD1 (5 bases). Trimming removed 0 bases from V and 4 bases from J, with 13 bases in between. Germline V gene lookup returns CDR1 MGHRA and CDR2 YSYEKL. This CDR3 region has 15 residues. CDR3 in DNA: TGCGCCAGCAGCCAAGAAGAAGGGGCTTTATACGAGCAGTACTTC. Translation: CASSQEEGALYEQYF.

This clone was detected only a few times. The J gene is TRBJ1-4, the V gene TRBV7-9, with 9 bases fitting TRBD1. The V and J ends lost 5 bases and 8 bases, in that order; junction bases with no gene match: 6. CDR1 and CDR2 (germline): SEHNR, FQNEAQ (reference sequence). This CDR3 has 14 residues. In DNA, the CDR3 is TGTGCCAGCAGCGCACAGGGGGCGTACGAAAAACTGTTTTTT. Amino acids: CASSAQGAYEKLFF.

This rearrangement joins TRBV11-3 to TRBJ2-1; TRBD2 matches 9 bases. Germline V CDR1 and CDR2: SGHNT, YENEEA. CDR3 length equals 15 residues. V lost 5 bases, J lost 7 bases, and 9 bases stayed unmatched. The DNA for the CDR3 is TGTGCCAGCAGCACATCCACGCGGGAGGGGAATGAGCAGTTCTTC. This encodes CASSTSTREGNEQFF.

The chain recombines TRBV11-2 with TRBJ1-2, with 9 bases that match TRBD1. With V trimmed by 1 base and J by 2 bases, 5 bases remained unmatched. Germline lookup yields CDR1 SGHAT and CDR2 FQNNGV. The CDR3 length is 16 residues. The CDR3 sequence: CASSLGPGTGNYGYTF. Written as DNA, the CDR3 is TGTGCCAGCAGCTTAGGACCCGGGACAGGGAACTATGGCTACACCTTC.

The chain links TRBV27 to TRBJ2-2, with TRBD2 as a possible D gene (5 bases). The length of the CDR3 is 15 residues. Germline-derived CDR1 and CDR2 are MNHEY and SMNVEV (reference sequence). The ends were cut back, 3 bases at V and 4 bases at J, with 12 bases in the middle. CDR3 bases: TGTGCCAGCAGTTTCGCGGGTCGTAGCACCGGGGAGCTGTTTTTT. It specifies CASSFAGRSTGELFF.

This chain uses TRBV23-1 with TRBJ1-4; 7 nucleotides match TRBD1. TRBV23-1 is an ORF, and what it does is uncertain. There are 15 residues in the CDR3. With V trimmed by 2 bases and J by 7 bases, 7 bases remained unmatched. The DNA of the CDR3 is TGCGCCAGCAGTCAAGTACAGGGGTGTGGTGAAAAACTGTTTTTT. Encoded protein: CASSQVQGCGEKLFF.

The V call is TRBV18, the J call TRBJ2-2; weak D call: TRBD2 (5 bases). Trimming took off 6 bases at V and 5 bases at J, with 19 bases between the two ends. The CDR3 contains 16 residues. CDR1 is KGHSH and CDR2 is LQKENI in the germline V gene. The CDR3, as DNA: TGTGCCAGCTCGCTTAACCCGGGATCCACTACCGGGGAGCTGTTTTTT. It yields the protein CASSLNPGSTTGELFF.

A few counts support this clone. This rearrangement joins TRBV6-5 to TRBJ2-3; D possibly corresponds to TRBD2 (6 bases). Between the trimmed V and J ends, which lost 5 bases and 6 bases, there was a span of 12 bases. The germline V gene has CDR1 MNHEY and CDR2 SVGAGI. This CDR3 has 13 amino acids. In DNA, the CDR3 is TGTGCCAGCAGTGTTATCGGGACTGATACGCAGTATTTT. Amino acid sequence: CASSVIGTDTQYF.

The V call is TRBV27, the J call TRBJ2-1; 14 bases map to TRBD2. CDR1 is MNHEY, CDR2 SMNVEV, per germline (reference sequence). Trimming took 5 bases from V and 1 from J; bases not matched to a gene: 13. The CDR3 runs to 20 residues. In DNA form, the CDR3 reads TGTGCCAGCAGTGAGACGGGACTAGCGGGAGAATGGGGGTCCTACAATGAGCAGTTCTTC. This gives the protein CASSETGLAGEWGSYNEQFF.

This clone was found a few times. The genes are TRBV6-5 and TRBJ1-1, with unresolved D. V was trimmed by 0 bases and J by 2 bases, leaving 10 bases between them. From germline, CDR1 is MNHEY and CDR2 SVGAGI. The CDR3 sequence is 15 residues long. The CDR3 DNA is TGTGCCAGCAGTTACTCGACCCGGGGAAACACTGAAGCTTTCTTT. Translating it yields CASSYSTRGNTEAFF.

Only a few counts were recorded for this clone. This sample includes further DNA sequences coding for the same CDR3. The chain couples TRBV5-4 to TRBJ1-3, with 8 nucleotides matching TRBD1. Trimming took 0 bases from V and 2 from J; bases not matched to a gene: 1. CDR1 is SGHNT and CDR2 is YYREEE in the germline V gene (reference sequence). The CDR3 runs 15 residues. CDR3 bases: TGTGCCAGCAGCTTGGGGACAGGGACTGGAAACACCATATATTTT. Translated: CASSLGTGTGNTIYF.

Concerning this clone: A read error may account for a junction end that differs from germline. The V call is TRBV7-9, the J call TRBJ2-7; the D gene is possibly TRBD1 (6 bases). Germline V lookup: CDR1 SEHNR, CDR2 FQNEAQ (reference sequence). The CDR3 has 15 amino acids. The CDR3 bases are TGTTCCAGCAGCTTACAGGGAAGTATGGCCTACGAGCAGTACTTC. It translates to CSSSLQGSMAYEQYF.

The chain is built from TRBV6-5 and TRBJ2-1; 10 bases are shared with TRBD1. The V segment lost 6 bases and the J segment 11 bases; nucleotides outside the gene matches: 13. CDR3 length: 15 amino acids. CDR1 is MNHEY and CDR2 is SVGAGI in the germline V gene. The CDR3 sequence is CASRPPGQGTKKQFF. The CDR3, as DNA: TGTGCCAGCAGACCTCCGGGACAGGGGACGAAAAAGCAGTTCTTC.

This chain uses TRBV6-1 with TRBJ2-7, with D uncertain. Germline values: CDR1 MNHNS, CDR2 SASEGT. The CDR3 contains 12 residues. Trimming cost V 2 bases and J 3 bases, with 5 bases left between them. Here the CDR3 DNA reads TGTGCCAGCAGTGAAAACAACTACGAGCAGTACTTC. Protein product: CASSENNYEQYF.

The rearrangement links TRBV12-5 to TRBJ2-1; no reliable D call. Germline CDR1 reads LGHNT; CDR2 reads FRNRAP. This CDR3 contains 11 residues. V was cut by 6 bases and J by 4 bases, with 4 bases left in between. CDR3 DNA sequence: TGTGCTAGTGGCCTGTACAATGAGCAGTTCTTC. It translates to CASGLYNEQFF.

This chain links TRBV7-2 with TRBJ2-3, with no clear D. This CDR3 has 12 residues. CDR1 SGHTA and CDR2 FQGNSA come from the germline V gene. Trimming took off 7 bases at V and 4 bases at J, with 9 bases between the two ends. The DNA for the CDR3 is TGTGCCAGCACTAGAAGTCCAGATACGCAGTATTTT. Translated, it gives CASTRSPDTQYF.

This clone was picked up one time. The chain uses TRBV28 and TRBJ2-4; a possible D gene is TRBD2 (6 bases). The CDR3 consists of 16 residues. Between the trimmed V and J ends, which lost 6 bases and 0 bases, there was a span of 15 bases. From germline, CDR1 is MDHEN and CDR2 SYDVKM. The CDR3 nucleotides are TGTGCCAGCAGACCCGGGTGGGGACTAGCCAAAAACATTCAGTACTTC. Amino acid sequence: CASRPGWGLAKNIQYF.

This clone appeared a few times. The rearrangement joins TRBV4-3 to TRBJ2-7; 9 bases fit TRBD2. From germline, CDR1 is LGHNA and CDR2 YSLEER. V lost 0 bases and J lost 3; bases outside the gene matches: 6. CDR3 length: 16 amino acids. The CDR3 DNA is TGCGCCAGCAGCCAAGATGTAGCGGGGGTATACTACGAGCAGTACTTC. Translating it yields CASSQDVAGVYYEQYF.

The genes are TRBV6-5 and TRBJ2-3; D remains ambiguous. Trimming shortened V by 3 bases and J by 0 bases, and 10 bases separated the two germline ends. The CDR3 sequence is 15 residues long. Germline-derived CDR1 and CDR2 are MNHEY and SVGAGI. The CDR3, as DNA: TGTGCCAGCAGTTATCAGGCCTTTAGCACAGATACGCAGTATTTT. The encoded protein is CASSYQAFSTDTQYF.

This sequence joins TRBV18 and TRBJ2-5, with D perhaps TRBD1 (6 bases). The tail of the sequence fits TRBJ2-7 better, so the J call may be wrong. CDR3 length: 19 amino acids. Germline V gene data show CDR1 as KGHSH and CDR2 as LQKENI. CDR3 residues: CASSPPFGIGQSFHYEQYF. The CDR3 DNA sequence: TGTGCCAGCTCACCGCCTTTCGGTATTGGACAGAGCTTCCACTACGAGCAGTACTTC.

This rearrangement joins TRBV9 to TRBJ2-5, with a tentative D call TRBD2 (6 bases). The CDR3 loop spans 14 amino acids. CDR1 and CDR2 from the germline V gene are SGDLS and YYNGEE. The V gene lost 4 bases and the J gene lost 7 bases, with 17 bases spanning the gap. The CDR3 loop reads CASSPRDPVGTQYF. The DNA of the CDR3 is TGTGCCAGCAGCCCGCGGGACCCCGTCGGGACCCAGTACTTC.

The chain has TRBV29-1 and TRBJ1-2; unclear D gene. This CDR3 contains 13 residues. Trimming stripped 3 bases from V and 6 bases from J, with 14 bases between. Looked up from germline, CDR1 is SQVTM and CDR2 is ANQGSEA. The CDR3 DNA reads TGCAGCGTTGATCCCCAGGAATCGGATGGCTACACCTTC. It translates to CSVDPQESDGYTF. The entire variable domain, with the rest obtained from reference TRBV29-1 and TRBJ1-2, is as follows: SAVISQKPSRDICQRGTSLTIQCQVDSQVTMMFWYRQQPGQSLTLIATANQGSEATYESGFVIDKFPISRPNLTFSTLTVSNMSPEDSSIYLCSVDPQESDGYTFGSGTRLTVV.